This T cell receptor (beta chain) was sequenced in a study of T-cell reconstitution after alpha-beta-depleted transplantation in children. A library of TCRbeta sequences, prepared with unique molecular identifiers, was generated. TCRdb reprocessed the PCR reads with MiXCR, giving one entry per CDR3 protein. This sample has some 590,000 distinct CDR3 sequences, with under 12% found just once. There are 15 residues in the CDR3. J gave up 3 bases and V 5 bases, and 8 bases lay outside the gene matches. Germline CDR1 and CDR2: LNHNV and YYDKDF (reference sequence). This clonotype occurred a few times. The sequence was collected from a human donor who donated a stem cell graft to a child with acute myeloid leukemia. Sequenced here: PBMCs from the stem cell graft donor, sampled from the stem cell graft. This rearrangement joins TRBV15 to TRBJ2-3; 7 bases line up with TRBD2. CDR3 DNA: TGTGCCACCAGCGAGAGGGCCGGGAGGACAGATACGCAGTATTTT. This codes for CATSERAGRTDTQYF.